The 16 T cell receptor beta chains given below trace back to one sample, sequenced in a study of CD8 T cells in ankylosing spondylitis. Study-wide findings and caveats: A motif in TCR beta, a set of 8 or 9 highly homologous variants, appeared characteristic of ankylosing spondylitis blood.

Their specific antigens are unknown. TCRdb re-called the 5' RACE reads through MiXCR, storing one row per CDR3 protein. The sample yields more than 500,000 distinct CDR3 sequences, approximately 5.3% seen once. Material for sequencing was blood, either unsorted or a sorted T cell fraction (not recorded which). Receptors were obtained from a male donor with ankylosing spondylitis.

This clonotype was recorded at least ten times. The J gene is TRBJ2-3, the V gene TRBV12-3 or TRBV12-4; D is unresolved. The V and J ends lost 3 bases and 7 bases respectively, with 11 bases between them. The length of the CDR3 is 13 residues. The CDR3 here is CASSFLGLHTQYF. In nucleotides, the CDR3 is TGTGCCAGCAGTTTCCTAGGCTTACATACGCAGTATTTT.

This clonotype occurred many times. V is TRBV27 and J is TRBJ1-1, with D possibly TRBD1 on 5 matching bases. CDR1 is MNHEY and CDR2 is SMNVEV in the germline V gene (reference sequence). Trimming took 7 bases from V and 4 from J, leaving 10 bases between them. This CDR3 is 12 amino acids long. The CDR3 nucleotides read TGTGCCAGCACCGGGAGGGGCACTGAAGCTTTCTTT. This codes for CASTGRGTEAFF.

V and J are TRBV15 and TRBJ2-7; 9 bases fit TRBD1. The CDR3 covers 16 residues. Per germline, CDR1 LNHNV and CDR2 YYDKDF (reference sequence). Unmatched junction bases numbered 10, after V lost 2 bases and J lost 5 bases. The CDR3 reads CATSRHRDRDGDEQYF. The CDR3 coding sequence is TGTGCCACCAGCAGACACCGGGACAGGGATGGGGACGAGCAGTACTTC.

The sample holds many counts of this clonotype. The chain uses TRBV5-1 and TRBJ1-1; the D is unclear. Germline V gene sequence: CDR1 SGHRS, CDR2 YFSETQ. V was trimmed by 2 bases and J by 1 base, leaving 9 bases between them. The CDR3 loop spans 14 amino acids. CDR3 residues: CASSFLGGNTEAFF. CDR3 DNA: TGCGCCAGCAGCTTCCTAGGAGGGAACACTGAAGCTTTCTTT.

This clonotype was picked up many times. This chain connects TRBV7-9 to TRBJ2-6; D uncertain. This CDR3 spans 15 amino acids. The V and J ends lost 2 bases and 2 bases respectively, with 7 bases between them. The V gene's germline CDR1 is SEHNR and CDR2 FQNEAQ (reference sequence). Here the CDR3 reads CASSLRVAGANVLTF. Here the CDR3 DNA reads TGTGCCAGCAGCTTAAGAGTGGCTGGGGCCAACGTCCTGACTTTC.

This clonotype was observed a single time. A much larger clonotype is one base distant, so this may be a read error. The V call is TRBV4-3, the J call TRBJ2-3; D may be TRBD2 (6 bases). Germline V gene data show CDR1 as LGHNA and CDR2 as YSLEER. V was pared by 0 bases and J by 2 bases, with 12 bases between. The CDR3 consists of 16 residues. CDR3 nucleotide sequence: TGCGCCAGCAGCCAAGAGGGGGACTGGAACACAGATACGCAGTATTTT. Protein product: CASSQEGDWNTDTQYF.

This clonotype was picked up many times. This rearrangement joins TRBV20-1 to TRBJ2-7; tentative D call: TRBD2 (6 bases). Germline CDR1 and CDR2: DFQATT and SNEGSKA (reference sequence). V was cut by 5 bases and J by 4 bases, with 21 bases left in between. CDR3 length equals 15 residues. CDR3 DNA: TGCAGTGCTCACTCGTTGGAAGGAGGGAGATACGAGCAGTACTTC. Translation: CSAHSLEGGRYEQYF.

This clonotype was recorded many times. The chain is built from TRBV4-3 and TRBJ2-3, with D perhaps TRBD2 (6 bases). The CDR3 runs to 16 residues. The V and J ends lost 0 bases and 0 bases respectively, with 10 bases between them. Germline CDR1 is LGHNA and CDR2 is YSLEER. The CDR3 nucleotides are TGCGCCAGCAGCCAAGAGGCGGGGCCGAGCACAGATACGCAGTATTTT. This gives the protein CASSQEAGPSTDTQYF.

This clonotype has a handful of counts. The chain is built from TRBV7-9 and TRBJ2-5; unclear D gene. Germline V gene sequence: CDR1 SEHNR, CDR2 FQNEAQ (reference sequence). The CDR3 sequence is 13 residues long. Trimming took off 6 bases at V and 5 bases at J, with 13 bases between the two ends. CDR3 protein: CASRKLGGETQYF. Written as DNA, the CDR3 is TGTGCCAGCAGGAAATTGGGTGGGGAGACCCAGTACTTC.

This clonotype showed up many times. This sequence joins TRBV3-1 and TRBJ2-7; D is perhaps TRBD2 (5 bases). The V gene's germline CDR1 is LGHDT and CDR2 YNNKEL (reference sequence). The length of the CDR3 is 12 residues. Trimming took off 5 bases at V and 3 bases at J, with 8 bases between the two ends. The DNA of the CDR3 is TGTGCCAGCAGCATCGGGGACTACGAGCAGTACTTC. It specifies CASSIGDYEQYF.

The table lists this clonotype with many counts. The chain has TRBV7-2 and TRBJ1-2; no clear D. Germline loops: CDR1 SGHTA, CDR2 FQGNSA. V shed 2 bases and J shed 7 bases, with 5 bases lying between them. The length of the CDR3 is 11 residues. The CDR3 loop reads CASSLLRGYTF. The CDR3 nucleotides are TGTGCCAGCAGCTTACTTCGTGGCTACACCTTC.

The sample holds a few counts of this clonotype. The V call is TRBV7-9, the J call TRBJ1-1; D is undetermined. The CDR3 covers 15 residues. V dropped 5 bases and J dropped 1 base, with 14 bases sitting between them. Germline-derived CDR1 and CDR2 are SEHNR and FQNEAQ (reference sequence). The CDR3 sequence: CASSRGWAENTEAFF. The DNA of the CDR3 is TGTGCCAGCAGCCGAGGATGGGCAGAGAACACTGAAGCTTTCTTT.

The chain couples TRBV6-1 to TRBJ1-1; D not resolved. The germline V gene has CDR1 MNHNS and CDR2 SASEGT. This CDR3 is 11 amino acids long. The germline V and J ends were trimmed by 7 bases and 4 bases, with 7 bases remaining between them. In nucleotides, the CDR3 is TGTGCCAGCATGACTACCACTGAAGCTTTCTTT. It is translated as CASMTTTEAFF.

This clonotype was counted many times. CDR3 sequence: CATRTGYEQYF. The CDR3 DNA reads TGTGCCACCCGAACTGGCTACGAGCAGTACTTC. The chain is built from TRBV28 and TRBJ2-7; the D is unclear. Trimming left V 10 bases short and J 3 bases short, with 10 bases between. Per the germline V gene, CDR1 is MDHEN and CDR2 is SYDVKM. CDR3 length: 11 residues.

CDR3 nucleotides: TGTGCCAGCAGCTGGGGGACTAGCGGGGCAGATACGCAGTATTTT. Its protein product is CASSWGTSGADTQYF. The chain has TRBV7-9 and TRBJ2-3; 13 bases are shared with TRBD2. The V segment lost 4 bases and the J segment 4 bases; nucleotides outside the gene matches: 2. CDR1 and CDR2 (germline): SEHNR, FQNEAQ (reference sequence). The CDR3 sequence is 15 residues long.

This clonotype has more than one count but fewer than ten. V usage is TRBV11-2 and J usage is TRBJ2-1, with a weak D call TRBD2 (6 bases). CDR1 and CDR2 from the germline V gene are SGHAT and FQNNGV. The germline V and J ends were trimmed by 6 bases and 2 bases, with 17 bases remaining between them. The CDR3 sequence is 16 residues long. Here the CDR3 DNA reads TGTGCCAGCAGTTTGGACTACCGGAACACCTACAATGAGCAGTTCTTC. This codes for CASSLDYRNTYNEQFF. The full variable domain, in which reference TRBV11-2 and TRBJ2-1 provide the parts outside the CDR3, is EAGVAQSPRYKIIEKRQSVAFWCNPISGHATLYWYQQILGQGPKLLIQFQNNGVVDDSQLPKDRFSAERLKGVDSTLKIQPAKLEDSAVYLCASSLDYRNTYNEQFFGPGTRLTVL.